This section outlines one T cell receptor beta chain sequence together with its context. The antigen remains unidentified. This entry comes from a study of OX40 agonist ivuxolimab in advanced cancers. Study background: The study gave patients intravenous ivuxolimab at 0.01 to 10 mg/kg every 2 weeks. Findings of the study overall: Among the least clonally expanded were partial responders at 0.1-3.0 mg/kg. Expanded clones were, on average, more numerous in CD8+ T cells than in CD4+. Within 6 weeks, CD4+ and CD8+ blood T cells expanded clonally at 0.1 to 3.0 mg/kg.

Assay: immunoSEQ multiplex PCR; the TCRdb copy retains only in-frame clones and omits some. Of more than 65,000 clones listed, around 88% are singletons. The TCR was taken from an adult with an advanced solid tumor such as melanoma, head and neck, liver or kidney cancer. The sequencing here drew on CD4+ or CD8+ T cells sorted from blood, taken in a trial of the OX40 agonist ivuxolimab.

The CDR3 bases are TGTGCCAGCAGCCCAGATCTACAGGGGTTCCAGGAGACCCAGTACTTC. Amino acid sequence: CASSPDLQGFQETQYF. The chain is built from TRBV5-6 and TRBJ2-5, with 7 bases identical to TRBD1. The CDR3 runs 16 residues. Losses at the gene ends were 4 bases for V and 5 bases for J; bases not matched to a gene: 14. Germline V gives CDR1 SGHDT, CDR2 YYEEEE.